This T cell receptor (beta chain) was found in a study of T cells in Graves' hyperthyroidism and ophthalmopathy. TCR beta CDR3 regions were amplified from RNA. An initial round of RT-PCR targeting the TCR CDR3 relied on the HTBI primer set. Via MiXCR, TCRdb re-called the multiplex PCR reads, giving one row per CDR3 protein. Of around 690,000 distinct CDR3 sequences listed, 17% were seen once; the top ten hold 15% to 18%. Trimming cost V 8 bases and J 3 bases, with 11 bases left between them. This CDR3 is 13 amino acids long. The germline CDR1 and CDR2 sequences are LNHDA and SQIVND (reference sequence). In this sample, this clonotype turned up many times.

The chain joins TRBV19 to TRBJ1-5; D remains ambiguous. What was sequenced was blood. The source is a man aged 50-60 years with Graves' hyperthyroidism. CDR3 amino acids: CASSAGVNQPQHF. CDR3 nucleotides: TGTGCCAGTTCCGCGGGAGTCAATCAGCCCCAGCATTTT. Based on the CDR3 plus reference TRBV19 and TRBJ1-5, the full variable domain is DGGITQSPKYLFRKEGQNVTLSCEQNLNHDAMYWYRQDPGQGLRLIYYSQIVNDFQKGDIAEGYSVSREKKESFPLTVTSAQKNPTAFYLCASSAGVNQPQHFGDGTRLSIL.